This TCR beta chain is drawn from a study of blood T cells in healthy people across ages. Study outcomes and limitations: Comparison with aged donors showed that long-lived donors had more naive CD4+ cells and higher diversity. A strong correlation between TCR beta diversity and naive T cell percentage was seen.

From germline, CDR1 is SEHNR and CDR2 FQNEAQ (reference sequence). With V trimmed by 5 bases and J by 12 bases, 15 bases remained unmatched. The CDR3 length is 15 residues. A second PCR of 7 to 11 cycles used a sample-barcoded 5' primer and a J-beta primer mix. TCRdb reprocessed the 5' RACE reads with MiXCR, giving one entry per CDR3 protein. This table has roughly 800,000 distinct CDR3 sequences, roughly 64% appearing once. This clonotype was counted a few times. Its antigen is undetermined. The receptor was isolated from a man aged 25-45 years in good health. Sequences were obtained from blood. The chain combines TRBV7-9 with TRBJ1-1; 10 positions agree with TRBD1. Here the CDR3 reads CASSRTLLDRGWTFF. CDR3 nucleotides: TGTGCCAGCAGCCGAACCTTGTTGGACAGGGGGTGGACTTTCTTT.